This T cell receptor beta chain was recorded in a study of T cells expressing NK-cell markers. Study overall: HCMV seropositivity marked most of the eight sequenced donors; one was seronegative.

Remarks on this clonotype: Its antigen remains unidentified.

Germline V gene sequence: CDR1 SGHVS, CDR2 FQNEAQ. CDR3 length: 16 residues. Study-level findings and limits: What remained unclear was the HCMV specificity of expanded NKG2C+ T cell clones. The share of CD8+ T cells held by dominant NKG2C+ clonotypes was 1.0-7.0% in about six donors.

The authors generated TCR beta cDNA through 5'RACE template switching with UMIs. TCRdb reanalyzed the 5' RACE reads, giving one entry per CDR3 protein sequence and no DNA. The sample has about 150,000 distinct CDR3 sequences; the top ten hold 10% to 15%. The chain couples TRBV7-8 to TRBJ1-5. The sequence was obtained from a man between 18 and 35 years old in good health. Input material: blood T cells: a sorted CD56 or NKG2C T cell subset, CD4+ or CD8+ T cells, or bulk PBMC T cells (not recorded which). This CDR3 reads CASSLGIHLAGQPQHF.